The 9 T cell receptor beta chains given below trace back to one sample, sequenced in a study of blood T cell repertoires in COVID-19. Assay: immunoSEQ multiplex PCR; the TCRdb copy retains only in-frame clones and omits some. The sample gives 150,000 to 200,000 clones, about 91% of which show up once; under 0.85% is in the top ten. Sequenced sample: PBMCs or T cells enriched from blood (not recorded which). These receptors were taken from a woman aged 18 to 35 who had recovered from COVID-19.

The CDR3 nucleotides are TGTGCCAGCAGAGCGGGAGGGCCGGTAATCTCCTACAATGAGCAGTTCTTC. Translated: CASRAGGPVISYNEQFF. The chain combines TRBV7-9 with TRBJ2-1; 10 bases are a match to TRBD2. This CDR3 has 17 residues. Per germline, CDR1 SEHNR and CDR2 FQNEAQ (reference sequence). V lost 6 bases, J lost 0 bases, and 8 bases stayed unmatched.

The chain links TRBV3-1 (or the pseudogene TRBV3-2) to TRBJ2-4; 14 bases are shared with TRBD2. The CDR3 sequence is 17 residues long. The germline gives CDR1 LGHDT, CDR2 YNNKEL (reference sequence). J lost 2 bases, V lost 2 bases, and 2 bases had no gene match. The CDR3 sequence is CASSQWTSGGTKNIQYF. In DNA, the CDR3 is TGTGCCAGCAGCCAATGGACTAGCGGGGGGACCAAAAACATTCAGTACTTC.

The chain links TRBV5-1 to TRBJ1-1; 9 nucleotides align to TRBD1. V gave up 0 bases and J gave up 11 bases; unmatched junction bases: 8. This CDR3 is built from 14 residues. Germline V gene lookup returns CDR1 SGHRS and CDR2 YFSETQ. CDR3 in DNA: TGCGCCAGCAGCTTGGTGGACAGGGGTGTTCGGGCTTTCTTT. Its translation is CASSLVDRGVRAFF.

The V and J genes are TRBV2 and TRBJ2-7; 12 bases align to TRBD2. From germline, CDR1 is SNHLY and CDR2 FYNNEI. CDR3 length: 14 amino acids. The V and J ends lost 6 bases and 6 bases, in that order; junction bases with no gene match: 6. The DNA for the CDR3 is TGTGCCAGCAGGAGACTAGCGGGAGCTCTCGAGCAGTACTTC. Residues: CASRRLAGALEQYF.

This chain joins TRBV12-3 or TRBV12-4 and TRBJ2-7; D possibly corresponds to TRBD2 (5 bases). Trimming removed 7 bases at V and 1 base at J, with 11 bases between. This CDR3 is built from 13 residues. The CDR3 DNA reads as TGTGCCAGCACCCCCTCGGGATCCTACGAGCAGTACTTC. It yields the protein CASTPSGSYEQYF.

The V gene is TRBV7-3, the J gene TRBJ2-1; no firm D call. The V and J ends lost 2 bases and 6 bases respectively, with 11 bases between them. This CDR3 region has 14 residues. Germline values: CDR1 SGHTA, CDR2 FQGTGA. DNA of the CDR3: TGTGCCAGCAGCTTAGGTACAGTCCCCAATGAGCAGTTCTTC. This codes for CASSLGTVPNEQFF.

V is TRBV18 and J is TRBJ2-7, with a tentative D call TRBD1 (5 bases). The CDR3 extends over 15 amino acids. The V end lost 2 bases, the J end lost 8 bases, and 19 bases lay between the germline ends. Germline V gene lookup returns CDR1 KGHSH and CDR2 LQKENI. CDR3 sequence (DNA): TGTGCCAGCTCACCAAGGTCAGGGCACGGCGGCAAGCAGTACTTC. Amino acids: CASSPRSGHGGKQYF.

By share, this clone ranks as medium-sized. The V call is TRBV12-3 or TRBV12-4, the J call TRBJ1-5, with D uncertain. This CDR3 is 13 amino acids long. V lost 4 bases and J 2 bases, leaving 6 bases between the germline ends. CDR3 nucleotides: TGTGCCAGCAGTTATAATGGCAATCAGCCCCAGCATTTT. It is translated as CASSYNGNQPQHF.

This clone was observed a handful of times. V usage is TRBV6-1 and J usage is TRBJ2-7, with D perhaps TRBD2 (6 bases). Per the germline V gene, CDR1 is MNHNS and CDR2 is SASEGT. The CDR3 runs 14 residues. Trimming stripped 3 bases from V and 12 bases from J, with 21 bases between. Here the CDR3 DNA reads TGTGCCAGCAGTGAGGGCGGGAACCCGGGACGAGGGTACTTC. Amino acid sequence: CASSEGGNPGRGYF.